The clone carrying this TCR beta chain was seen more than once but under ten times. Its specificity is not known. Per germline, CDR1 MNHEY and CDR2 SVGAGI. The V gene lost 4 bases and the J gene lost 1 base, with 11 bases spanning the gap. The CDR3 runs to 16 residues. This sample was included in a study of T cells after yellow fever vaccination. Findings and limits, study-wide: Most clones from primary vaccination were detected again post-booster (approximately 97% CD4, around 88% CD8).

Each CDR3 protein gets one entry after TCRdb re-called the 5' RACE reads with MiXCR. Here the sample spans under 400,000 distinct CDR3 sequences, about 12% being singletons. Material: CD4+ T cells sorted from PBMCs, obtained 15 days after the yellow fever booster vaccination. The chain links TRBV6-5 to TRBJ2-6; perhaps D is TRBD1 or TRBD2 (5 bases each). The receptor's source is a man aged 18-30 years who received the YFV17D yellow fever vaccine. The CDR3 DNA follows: TGTGCCAGCAGTTCAAGAGGGGATTCTGGGGCCAACGTCCTGACTTTC. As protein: CASSSRGDSGANVLTF.